The 14 T cell receptor beta chains presented below share a single source sample, sequenced in a study of T cell responses to AZD1222 COVID-19 vaccine. The assay was immunoSEQ multiplex PCR, and TCRdb's table has in-frame clones only and misses some. This sample has a few hundred thousand clones, with roughly 93% found just once. The sample consisted of peripheral blood, taken on day 0 of AZD1222 vaccination. These TCRs come from an adult in good health.

The chain carries TRBV6-5 and TRBJ1-5; a weak D match, TRBD1 (5 bases). Trimming cost V 8 bases and J 7 bases, with 15 bases left between them. Germline V lookup: CDR1 MNHEY, CDR2 SVGAGI. CDR3 length: 13 amino acids. The CDR3 DNA follows: TGTGCCAGCCTCGGGGCCTTAGCGCAGCCCCAGCATTTT. Translating gives CASLGALAQPQHF.

The genes are TRBV19 and TRBJ1-6; D is undetermined. V was pared by 4 bases and J by 6 bases, with 7 bases between. In germline, CDR1 is LNHDA, CDR2 SQIVND (reference sequence). The CDR3 length is 13 residues. For the CDR3, the DNA is TGTGCCAGTAGTAAGGACCTTAATTCACCCCTCCACTTT. Its protein is CASSKDLNSPLHF.

This rearrangement joins TRBV28 to TRBJ1-6, with TRBD1 as a possible D gene (5 bases). Trimming left V 7 bases short and J 11 bases short, with 21 bases between. This CDR3 is 15 amino acids long. CDR1 is MDHEN, CDR2 SYDVKM, per germline. This chain's CDR3 is CASTLRGRPGTPLHF. In DNA, the CDR3 is TGTGCCAGCACCTTAAGGGGACGCCCGGGGACACCCCTCCACTTT.

The chain carries TRBV2 and TRBJ1-3; the D is unclear. Germline V gene sequence: CDR1 SNHLY, CDR2 FYNNEI. Trimming pared 1 base from V and 0 bases from J, leaving 7 bases between. The CDR3 runs 15 residues. CDR3 sequence reads: CASSEGRNSGNTIYF. CDR3 DNA: TGTGCCAGCAGTGAAGGCAGGAACTCTGGAAACACCATATATTTT.

The V gene is TRBV28, the J gene TRBJ2-1, with TRBD2 as a possible D gene (6 bases). The CDR3 sequence is 14 residues long. Trimming pared 6 bases from V and 7 bases from J, leaving 16 bases between. Germline loops: CDR1 MDHEN, CDR2 SYDVKM. The CDR3 spells CASRDLRDGNEQFF. CDR3 bases: TGTGCCAGCAGAGACTTGCGGGATGGGAATGAGCAGTTCTTC.

The chain's CDR3 is CASSQLAGGQDEQFF. CDR3 DNA: TGCGCCAGCAGCCAGCTAGCGGGAGGTCAGGATGAGCAGTTCTTC. This chain connects TRBV4-1 to TRBJ2-1; 11 nucleotides match TRBD2. CDR1 MGHRA and CDR2 YSYEKL come from the germline V gene. With 3 bases clipped from V and 8 bases from J, the junction kept 6 bases outside the gene matches. The CDR3 runs to 15 residues.

The genes are TRBV5-5 and TRBJ2-7; 7 bases are shared with TRBD2. This CDR3 has 13 amino acids. Germline trimming cut 5 bases from V and 2 bases from J; bases unmatched to any gene: 4. Germline values: CDR1 SGHKS, CDR2 YYEKEE (reference sequence). DNA for the CDR3: TGTGCCAGCAGATTAGCGGGCACCTACGAGCAGTACTTC. Amino acids: CASRLAGTYEQYF.

The V gene is TRBV27, the J gene TRBJ1-2; 8 positions match TRBD1. Germline V gives CDR1 MNHEY, CDR2 SMNVEV (reference sequence). Unmatched junction bases numbered 6, after V lost 5 bases and J lost 4 bases. This CDR3 is built from 14 residues. The DNA for the CDR3 is TGTGCCAGCAGTGGGACAGGAGCTATCTATGGCTACACCTTC. As protein: CASSGTGAIYGYTF.

The rearrangement joins TRBV19 to TRBJ1-5; TRBD1 matches 8 bases. This CDR3 comprises 13 residues. V was clipped by 10 bases and J by 4 bases; unmatched bases: 6. From germline, CDR1 is LNHDA and CDR2 SQIVND (reference sequence). The CDR3 DNA reads TGTGCCATCTCCGGGACAGGTAATCAGCCCCAGCATTTT. It encodes CAISGTGNQPQHF. Based on the CDR3 plus reference TRBV19 and TRBJ1-5, the full variable domain is DGGITQSPKYLFRKEGQNVTLSCEQNLNHDAMYWYRQDPGQGLRLIYYSQIVNDFQKGDIAEGYSVSREKKESFPLTVTSAQKNPTAFYLCAISGTGNQPQHFGDGTRLSIL.

The J gene is TRBJ2-7, the V gene TRBV5-6, with TRBD1 matching over 8 bases. V lost 5 bases and J lost 7; bases outside the gene matches: 11. CDR1 is SGHDT, CDR2 YYEEEE, per germline. The CDR3 loop spans 14 amino acids. The CDR3 coding sequence is TGTGCCAGCAGAGGGGACAGGCTCCGGGGGGAGCAGTACTTC. This codes for CASRGDRLRGEQYF.

The chain links TRBV2 to TRBJ1-5; TRBD1 aligns across 10 bases. The trim removed 2 bases at V and 7 bases at J, leaving 5 bases unmatched. Germline-derived CDR1 and CDR2 are SNHLY and FYNNEI. CDR3 size: 15 residues. This CDR3 is CASSERTGGMQPQHF. The CDR3 nucleotides are TGTGCCAGCAGTGAACGGACAGGGGGGATGCAGCCCCAGCATTTT.

The chain employs TRBV3-1 (or the pseudogene TRBV3-2) and TRBJ2-7; no clear D gene. CDR3 length: 16 amino acids. Trimming stripped 3 bases from V and 4 bases from J, with 19 bases between. Germline V gene sequence: CDR1 LGHDT, CDR2 YNNKEL (reference sequence). The chain's CDR3 is CASSHFPAQVRYEQYF. CDR3 nucleotide sequence: TGTGCCAGCAGCCATTTTCCGGCCCAAGTGAGATACGAGCAGTACTTC.

This chain links TRBV27 with TRBJ2-3; 8 bases align to TRBD2. Trimming removed 6 bases from V and 4 bases from J; junction bases left unmatched: 9. Germline assignment: CDR1 MNHEY and CDR2 SMNVEV (reference sequence). This CDR3 spans 15 amino acids. The CDR3 is CASSPERGRADTQYF. DNA for the CDR3: TGTGCCAGCAGCCCCGAGCGGGGGAGGGCAGATACGCAGTATTTT.

V and J are TRBV19 and TRBJ1-6; D remains ambiguous. The V end lost 3 bases, the J end lost 5 bases, and 11 bases lay between the germline ends. Germline V gene lookup returns CDR1 LNHDA and CDR2 SQIVND (reference sequence). The CDR3 is made up of 15 amino acids. CDR3 protein: CASSISGLNNSPLHF. For the CDR3, the DNA is TGTGCCAGTAGTATCAGTGGGCTTAATAATTCACCCCTCCACTTT. Supplemented by reference TRBV19 and TRBJ1-6, the full variable domain reads DGGITQSPKYLFRKEGQNVTLSCEQNLNHDAMYWYRQDPGQGLRLIYYSQIVNDFQKGDIAEGYSVSREKKESFPLTVTSAQKNPTAFYLCASSISGLNNSPLHFGNGTRLTVT.